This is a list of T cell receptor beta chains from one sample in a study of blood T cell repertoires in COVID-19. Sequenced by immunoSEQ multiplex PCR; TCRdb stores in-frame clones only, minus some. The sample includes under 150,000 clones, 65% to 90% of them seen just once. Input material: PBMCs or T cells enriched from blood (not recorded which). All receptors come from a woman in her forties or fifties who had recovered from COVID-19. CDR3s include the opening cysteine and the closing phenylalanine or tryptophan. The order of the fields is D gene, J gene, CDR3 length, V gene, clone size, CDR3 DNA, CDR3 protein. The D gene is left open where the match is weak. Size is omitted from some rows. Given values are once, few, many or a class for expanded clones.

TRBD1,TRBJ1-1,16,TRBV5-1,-,TGCGCCAGCAGCCCGACCCCCGACAGGGGGGACGCTGAAGCTTTCTTT,CASSPTPDRGDAEAFF
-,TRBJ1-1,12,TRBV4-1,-,TGCGCCAGCAGCCAAGTTCGCACTGAAGCTTTCTTT,CASSQVRTEAFF
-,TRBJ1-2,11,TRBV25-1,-,TGTGCCAGCAGTGAGGACAGCGGCTACACCTTC,CASSEDSGYTF
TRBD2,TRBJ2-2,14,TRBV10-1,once,TGCGCCAGCACCTCGGGACTAGGGGTGGGGGAGCTGTTTTTT,CASTSGLGVGELFF
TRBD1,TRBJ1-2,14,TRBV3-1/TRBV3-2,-,TGTGCCAGCAGCCTTCTCGGACAGGGAGTAGGCTACACCTTC,CASSLLGQGVGYTF
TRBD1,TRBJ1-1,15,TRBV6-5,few,TGTGCCAGCAGTTTGCCCGGACAGGGGGCCGCTGAAGCTTTCTTT,CASSLPGQGAAEAFF
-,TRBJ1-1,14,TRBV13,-,TGTGCCAGCAGCGACCTAGGCGGGAACGCTGAAGCTTTCTTT,CASSDLGGNAEAFF
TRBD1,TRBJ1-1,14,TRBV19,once,TGTGCCAGTAGTGGAGGGGGCGGAGGCACTGAAGCTTTCTTT,CASSGGGGGTEAFF
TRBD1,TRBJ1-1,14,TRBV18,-,TGTGCCAGCACGACAGGGTCGGGGAACACTGAAGCTTTCTTT,CASTTGSGNTEAFF
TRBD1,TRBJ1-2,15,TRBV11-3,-,TGTGCCAGCAGCTCGGCGACAGGGGGGCCTCGGGGCTACACCTTC,CASSSATGGPRGYTF
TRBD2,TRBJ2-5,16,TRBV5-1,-,TGCGCCAGCAGCTTGGGGTCTAGCGGGTGGAGGGAGACCCAGTACTTC,CASSLGSSGWRETQYF
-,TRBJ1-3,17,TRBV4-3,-,TGCGCCAGCAGCCAAGATTTAAGCGGGACAAGTGGAAACACCATATATTTT,CASSQDLSGTSGNTIYF
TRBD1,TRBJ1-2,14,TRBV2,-,TGTGCCAGCAGTGTCAGGCAGGGGGTCTATGGCTACACCTTC,CASSVRQGVYGYTF
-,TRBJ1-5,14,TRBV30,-,TGTGCCTGGAGTAGACAGAACGGTGCTCAGCCCCAGCATTTT,CAWSRQNGAQPQHF
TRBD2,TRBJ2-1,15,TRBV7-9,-,TGTGCCAGCAGCTCCACGGGGGGGCGTTACAATGAGCAGTTCTTC,CASSSTGGRYNEQFF
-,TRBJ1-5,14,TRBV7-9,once,TGTGCCAGCAGCTTAGGGGGGGTGAATCGTCCCCAGCATTTT,CASSLGGVNRPQHF
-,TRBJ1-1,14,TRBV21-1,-,TGTGCCAGCAGCTACCGAGCCATGAACACTGAAGCTTTCTTT,CASSYRAMNTEAFF
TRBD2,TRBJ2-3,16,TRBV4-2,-,TGTGCCAGCAGCCAAGATAGGACTAGCAGCACAGATACGCAGTATTTT,CASSQDRTSSTDTQYF
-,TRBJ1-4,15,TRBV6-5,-,TGTGCCAGCAGCCACACGGCAGGAACTAATGAAAAACTGTTTTTT,CASSHTAGTNEKLFF
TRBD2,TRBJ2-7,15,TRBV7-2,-,TGTGCCAGCAGCCCTGACAGCGGGGGGCGTTACGAGCAGTACTTC,CASSPDSGGRYEQYF